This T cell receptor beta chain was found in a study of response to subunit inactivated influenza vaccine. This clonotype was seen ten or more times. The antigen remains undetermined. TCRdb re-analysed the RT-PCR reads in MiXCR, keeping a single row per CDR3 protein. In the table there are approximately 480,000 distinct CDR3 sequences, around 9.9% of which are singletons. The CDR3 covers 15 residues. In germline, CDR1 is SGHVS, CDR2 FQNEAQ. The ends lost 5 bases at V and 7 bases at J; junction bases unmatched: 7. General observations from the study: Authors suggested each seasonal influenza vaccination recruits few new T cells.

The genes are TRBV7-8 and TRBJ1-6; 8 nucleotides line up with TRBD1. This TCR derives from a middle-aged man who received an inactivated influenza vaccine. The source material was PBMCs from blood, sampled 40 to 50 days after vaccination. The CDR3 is CASSLPGGRNSPLHF. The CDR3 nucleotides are TGTGCCAGCAGCCTACCAGGGGGCCGGAATTCACCCCTCCACTTT. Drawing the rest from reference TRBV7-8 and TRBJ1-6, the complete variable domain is GAGVSQSPRYKVAKRGQDVALRCDPISGHVSLFWYQQALGQGPEFLTYFQNEAQLDKSGLPSDRFFAERPEGSVSTLKIQRTQQEDSAVYLCASSLPGGRNSPLHFGNGTRLTVT.